This T cell receptor (beta chain) was obtained from a study of blood T cell repertoires in COVID-19. Across the study: Material from acute and convalescent COVID-19 was sourced from the United States, Italy and Spain. PBMCs, B-cell-depleted T cells, or T cells were the source of the cDNA or gDNA that made up the material.

While infection was still active, Seattle patients were enrolled and then followed longitudinally. The length of the CDR3 is 17 residues. The V end was cut by 2 bases, the J end by 1 base, with 21 bases between. Per germline, CDR1 SQVTM and CDR2 ANQGSEA. Methods used by the authors: Nucleated cell counts were estimated from reference gene primer amplification. The method was immunoSEQ multiplex PCR; TCRdb's version includes in-frame clones alone and lacks a portion of them. V, J and clone size were drawn from that table, and D and trimming were deduced from the DNA. The sample shows some 220,000 clones, roughly four fifths of them seen only once.

This clonotype originated in a woman aged 70-85 years with COVID-19, enrolled during active disease. Material: peripheral blood. This sequence joins TRBV29-1 and TRBJ2-7, with D tentatively TRBD2 (6 bases). This CDR3 reads CSVEKQLSRTISYEQYF. The DNA of the CDR3 is TGCAGCGTTGAAAAACAACTAAGTCGGACTATATCCTACGAGCAGTACTTC.